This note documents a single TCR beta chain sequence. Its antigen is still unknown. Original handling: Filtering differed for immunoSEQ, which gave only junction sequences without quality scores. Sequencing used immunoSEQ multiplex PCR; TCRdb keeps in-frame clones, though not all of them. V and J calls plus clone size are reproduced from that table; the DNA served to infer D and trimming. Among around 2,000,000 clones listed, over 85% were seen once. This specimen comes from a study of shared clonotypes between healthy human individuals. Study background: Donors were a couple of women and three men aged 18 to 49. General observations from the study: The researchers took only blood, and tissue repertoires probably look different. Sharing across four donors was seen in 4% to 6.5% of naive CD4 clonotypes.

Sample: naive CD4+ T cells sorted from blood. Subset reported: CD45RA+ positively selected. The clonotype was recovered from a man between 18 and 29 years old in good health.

The DNA for the CDR3 is TGTGCCAGCAGTGACCTGGGGGGAGGCAATCAGCCCCAGCATTTT. It translates to CASSDLGGGNQPQHF. The chain recombines TRBV6-1 with TRBJ1-5; maybe TRBD1 (5 bases). The CDR3 sequence is 15 residues long. The germline V and J ends were trimmed by 3 bases and 2 bases, with 11 bases remaining between them. The germline gives CDR1 MNHNS, CDR2 SASEGT.